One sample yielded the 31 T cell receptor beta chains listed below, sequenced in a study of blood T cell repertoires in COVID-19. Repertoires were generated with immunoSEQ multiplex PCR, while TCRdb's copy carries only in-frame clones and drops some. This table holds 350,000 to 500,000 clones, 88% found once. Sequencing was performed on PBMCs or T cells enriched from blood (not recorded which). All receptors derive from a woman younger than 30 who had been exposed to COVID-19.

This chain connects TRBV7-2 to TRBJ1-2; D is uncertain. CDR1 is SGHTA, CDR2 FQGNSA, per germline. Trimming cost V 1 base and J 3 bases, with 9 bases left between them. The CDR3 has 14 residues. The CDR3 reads CASSLVVADYGYTF. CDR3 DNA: TGTGCCAGCAGCTTAGTGGTGGCCGACTATGGCTACACCTTC.

The CDR3 coding sequence is TGTGCCAGCAGTGCTTGGGGGGGCGCCGTTTCGGACGAGCAGTACTTC. Translation: CASSAWGGAVSDEQYF. This chain connects TRBV25-1 to TRBJ2-7; TRBD2 is a possible D gene (7 bases). The germline V and J ends were trimmed by 4 bases and 5 bases, with 21 bases remaining between them. The germline CDR1 and CDR2 sequences are MGHDK and SYGVNS. This CDR3 is built from 16 residues.

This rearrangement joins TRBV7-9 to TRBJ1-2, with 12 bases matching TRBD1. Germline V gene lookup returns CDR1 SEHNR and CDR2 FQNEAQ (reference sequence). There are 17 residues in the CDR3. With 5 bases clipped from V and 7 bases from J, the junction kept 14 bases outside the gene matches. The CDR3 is CASSKLTPGQGAGGYTF. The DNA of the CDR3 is TGTGCCAGCAGCAAACTAACTCCGGGACAGGGGGCGGGTGGCTACACCTTC.

The CDR3 nucleotides are TGTGCCAGCAGAGGGACTAGCGGATCTTACAATGAGCAGTTCTTC. This codes for CASRGTSGSYNEQFF. The V and J genes are TRBV6-5 and TRBJ2-1; 11 nucleotides align to TRBD2. Trimming removed 6 bases from V and 4 bases from J; junction bases left unmatched: 5. Germline values: CDR1 MNHEY, CDR2 SVGAGI. The CDR3 contains 15 residues.

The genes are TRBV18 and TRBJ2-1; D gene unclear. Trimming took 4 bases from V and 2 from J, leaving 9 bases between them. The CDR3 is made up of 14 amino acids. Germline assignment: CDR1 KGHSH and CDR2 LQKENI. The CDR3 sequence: CASSLEVTYNEQFF. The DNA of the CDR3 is TGTGCCAGCTCACTTGAGGTTACCTACAATGAGCAGTTCTTC.

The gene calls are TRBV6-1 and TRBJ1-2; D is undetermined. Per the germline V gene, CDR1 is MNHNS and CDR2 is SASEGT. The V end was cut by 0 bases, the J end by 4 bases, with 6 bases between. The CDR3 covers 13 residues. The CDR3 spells CASSEARVYGYTF. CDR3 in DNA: TGTGCCAGCAGTGAAGCGCGGGTCTATGGCTACACCTTC.

CDR3 sequence reads: CASSPRHSSYEQYF. The CDR3 DNA follows: TGCGCCAGCAGCCCGCGTCATAGCTCCTACGAGCAGTACTTC. The chain carries TRBV4-1 and TRBJ2-7; D uncertain. The CDR3 spans 14 residues. Per the germline V gene, CDR1 is MGHRA and CDR2 is YSYEKL. Between the trimmed V and J ends, which lost 4 bases and 0 bases, there was a span of 10 bases.

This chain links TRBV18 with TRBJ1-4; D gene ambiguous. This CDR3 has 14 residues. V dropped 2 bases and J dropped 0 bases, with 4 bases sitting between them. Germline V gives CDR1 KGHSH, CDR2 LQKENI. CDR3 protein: CASSPTATNEKLFF. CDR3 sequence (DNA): TGTGCCAGCTCACCAACGGCAACTAATGAAAAACTGTTTTTT.

CDR3 nucleotide sequence: TGTGCCAGCAGCCGCGGAACCGGGACAGGGACCTACAATGAGCAGTTCTTC. Its translation is CASSRGTGTGTYNEQFF. The chain uses TRBV3-1 (or the pseudogene TRBV3-2) and TRBJ2-1, with TRBD1 identical over 9 bases. The CDR3 runs to 17 residues. The V segment lost 4 bases and the J segment 2 bases; nucleotides outside the gene matches: 9. The germline V gene encodes CDR1 LGHDT and CDR2 YNNKEL (reference sequence).

For the CDR3, the DNA is TGTGCCAGTCGTGAGGGAGGCAAGTATGGCTACACCTTC. Translated, it gives CASREGGKYGYTF. V gene TRBV27 combines with J gene TRBJ1-2, with D unclear. Trimming left V 9 bases short and J 5 bases short, with 16 bases between. The CDR3 is 13 residues long. Germline values: CDR1 MNHEY, CDR2 SMNVEV (reference sequence).

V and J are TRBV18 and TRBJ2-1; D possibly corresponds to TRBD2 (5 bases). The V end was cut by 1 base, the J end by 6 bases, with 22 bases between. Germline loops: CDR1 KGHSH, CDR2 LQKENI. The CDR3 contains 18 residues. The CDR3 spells CASSPQSPSRLPGNEQFF. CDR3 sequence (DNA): TGTGCCAGCTCACCACAGAGCCCTAGCCGGCTCCCTGGCAATGAGCAGTTCTTC.

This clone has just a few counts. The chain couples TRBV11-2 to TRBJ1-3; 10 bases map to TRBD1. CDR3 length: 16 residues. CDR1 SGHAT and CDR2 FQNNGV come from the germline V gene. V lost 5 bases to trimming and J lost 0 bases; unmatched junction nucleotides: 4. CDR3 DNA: TGTGCCAGCAGCCACGGGACAGGGGCCTCTGGAAACACCATATATTTT. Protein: CASSHGTGASGNTIYF.

CDR3 coding DNA: TGTGCCAGCAGCTTAGATAGTCGAAAACCAACAGATACGCAGTATTTT. This sequence encodes CASSLDSRKPTDTQYF. The chain employs TRBV11-3 and TRBJ2-3; D call uncertain. Trimming removed 0 bases from V and 3 bases from J, with 13 bases in between. CDR3 length: 16 amino acids. From germline, CDR1 is SGHNT and CDR2 YENEEA. The full variable domain, in which reference TRBV11-3 and TRBJ2-3 provide the parts outside the CDR3, is EAGVVQSPRYKIIEKKQPVAFWCNPISGHNTLYWYLQNLGQGPELLIRYENEEAVDDSQLPKDRFSAERLKGVDSTLKIQPAELGDSAVYLCASSLDSRKPTDTQYFGPGTRLTVL.

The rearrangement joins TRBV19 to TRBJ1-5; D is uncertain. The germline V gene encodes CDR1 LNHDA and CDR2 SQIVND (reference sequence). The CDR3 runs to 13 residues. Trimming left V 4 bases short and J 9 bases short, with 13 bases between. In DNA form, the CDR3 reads TGTGCCAGTAGTACAGCAGGCTTTGGGCCCCAGCATTTT. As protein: CASSTAGFGPQHF.

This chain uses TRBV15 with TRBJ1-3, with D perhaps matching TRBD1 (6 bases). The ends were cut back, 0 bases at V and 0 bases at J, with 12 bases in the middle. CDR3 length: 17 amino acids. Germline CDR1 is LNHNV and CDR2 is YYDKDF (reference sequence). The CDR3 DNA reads TGTGCCACCAGCAGAGATTGGGGACACGGCTCTGGAAACACCATATATTTT. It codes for CATSRDWGHGSGNTIYF.

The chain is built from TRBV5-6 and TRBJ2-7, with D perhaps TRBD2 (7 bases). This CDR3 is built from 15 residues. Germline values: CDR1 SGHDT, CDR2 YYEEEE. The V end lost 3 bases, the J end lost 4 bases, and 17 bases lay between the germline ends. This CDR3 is CASSSLGGGAYEQYF. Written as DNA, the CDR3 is TGTGCCAGCAGCTCCCTGGGCGGGGGCGCTTACGAGCAGTACTTC. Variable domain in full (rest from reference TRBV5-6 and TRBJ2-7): DAGVTQSPTHLIKTRGQQVTLRCSPKSGHDTVSWYQQALGQGPQFIFQYYEEEERQRGNFPDRFSGHQFPNYSSELNVNALLLGDSALYLCASSSLGGGAYEQYFGPGTRLTVT.

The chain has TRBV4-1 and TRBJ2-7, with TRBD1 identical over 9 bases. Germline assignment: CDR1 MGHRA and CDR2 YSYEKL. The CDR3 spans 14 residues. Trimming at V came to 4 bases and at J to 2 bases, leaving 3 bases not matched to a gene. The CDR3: CASSPRDRAYEQYF. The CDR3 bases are TGCGCCAGCAGCCCCCGGGACAGGGCCTACGAGCAGTACTTC.

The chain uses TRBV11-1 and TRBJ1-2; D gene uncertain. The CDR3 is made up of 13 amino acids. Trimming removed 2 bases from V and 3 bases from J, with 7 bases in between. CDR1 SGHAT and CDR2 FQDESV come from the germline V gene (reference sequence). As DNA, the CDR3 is TGTGCCAGCAGCTTATCACGGGACTATGGCTACACCTTC. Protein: CASSLSRDYGYTF.

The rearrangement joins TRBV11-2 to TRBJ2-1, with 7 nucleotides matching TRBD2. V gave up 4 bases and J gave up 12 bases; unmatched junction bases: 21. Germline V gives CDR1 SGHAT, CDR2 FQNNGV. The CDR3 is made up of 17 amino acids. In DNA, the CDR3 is TGTGCCAGCAGCTCGCAGCGGGGCCAGCGGGGCCTCATGGGGCAGTTCTTC. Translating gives CASSSQRGQRGLMGQFF. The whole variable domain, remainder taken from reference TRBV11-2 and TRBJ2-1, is EAGVAQSPRYKIIEKRQSVAFWCNPISGHATLYWYQQILGQGPKLLIQFQNNGVVDDSQLPKDRFSAERLKGVDSTLKIQPAKLEDSAVYLCASSSQRGQRGLMGQFFGPGTRLTVL.

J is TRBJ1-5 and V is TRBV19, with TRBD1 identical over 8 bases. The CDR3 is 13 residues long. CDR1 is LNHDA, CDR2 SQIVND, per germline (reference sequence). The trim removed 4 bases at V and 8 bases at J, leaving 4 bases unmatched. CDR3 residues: CASSRTGPEPQHF. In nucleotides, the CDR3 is TGTGCCAGTAGTAGGACAGGGCCAGAGCCCCAGCATTTT.

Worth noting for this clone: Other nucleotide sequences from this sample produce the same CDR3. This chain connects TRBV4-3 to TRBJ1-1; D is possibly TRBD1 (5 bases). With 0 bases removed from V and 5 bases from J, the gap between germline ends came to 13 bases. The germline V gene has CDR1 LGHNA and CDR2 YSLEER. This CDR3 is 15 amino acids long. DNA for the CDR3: TGCGCCAGCAGCCAAGATCGGCAGGGTAATACTGAAGCTTTCTTT. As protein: CASSQDRQGNTEAFF.

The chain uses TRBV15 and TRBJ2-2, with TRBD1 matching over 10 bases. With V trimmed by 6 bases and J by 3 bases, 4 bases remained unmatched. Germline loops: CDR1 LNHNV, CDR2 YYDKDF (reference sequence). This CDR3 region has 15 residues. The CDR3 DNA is TGTGCCACCAGTCTCGGGACAGGGGACACCGGGGAGCTGTTTTTT. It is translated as CATSLGTGDTGELFF.

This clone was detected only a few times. CDR3 sequence (DNA): TGTGCCAGCAGATACACTAACACTGAAGCTTTCTTT. Amino acid sequence: CASRYTNTEAFF. The chain carries TRBV6-5 and TRBJ1-1; D is unclear. Germline V gene lookup returns CDR1 MNHEY and CDR2 SVGAGI. The CDR3 covers 12 residues. V lost 6 bases and J 2 bases, leaving 7 bases between the germline ends.

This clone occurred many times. CDR3 region: CASSSFLAGDGETQYF. CDR3 DNA sequence: TGTGCCAGCAGCTCGTTTCTAGCGGGGGACGGGGAGACCCAGTACTTC. The V gene is TRBV5-4, the J gene TRBJ2-5, with 10 positions matching TRBD2. V shed 3 bases and J 5 bases; nucleotides not matched to a gene: 10. The length of the CDR3 is 16 residues. CDR1 is SGHNT, CDR2 YYREEE, per germline (reference sequence).

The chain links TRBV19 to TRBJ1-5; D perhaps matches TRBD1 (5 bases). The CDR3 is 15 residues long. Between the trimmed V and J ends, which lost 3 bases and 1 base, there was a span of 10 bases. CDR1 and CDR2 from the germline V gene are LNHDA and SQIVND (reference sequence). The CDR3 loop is CASSILGVSNQPQHF. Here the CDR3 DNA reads TGTGCCAGTAGTATTTTAGGGGTAAGCAATCAGCCCCAGCATTTT.

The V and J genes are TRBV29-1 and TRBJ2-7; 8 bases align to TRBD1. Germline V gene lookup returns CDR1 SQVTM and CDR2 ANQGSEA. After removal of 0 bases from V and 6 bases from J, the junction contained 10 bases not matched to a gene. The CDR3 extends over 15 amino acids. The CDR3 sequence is CSVEDRSRGHGEQYF. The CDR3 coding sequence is TGCAGCGTTGAAGATCGGTCCAGGGGGCACGGCGAGCAGTACTTC.

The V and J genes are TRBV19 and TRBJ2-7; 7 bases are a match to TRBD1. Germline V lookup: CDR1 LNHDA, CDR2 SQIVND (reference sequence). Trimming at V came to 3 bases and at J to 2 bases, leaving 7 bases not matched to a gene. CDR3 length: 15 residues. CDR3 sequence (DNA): TGTGCCAGTAGTATGAGAGGGGGCGCGACCTACGAGCAGTACTTC. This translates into CASSMRGGATYEQYF.

The CDR3 is CASSLERPGQGPRTTEAFF. DNA of the CDR3: TGTGCCAGCAGCCTGGAACGGCCGGGACAGGGCCCGCGGACGACTGAAGCTTTCTTT. This rearrangement joins TRBV7-2 to TRBJ1-1, with TRBD1 identical over 9 bases. This CDR3 is built from 19 residues. V dropped 5 bases and J dropped 5; count of bases not matched to a gene: 21. Germline V gene sequence: CDR1 SGHTA, CDR2 FQGNSA.

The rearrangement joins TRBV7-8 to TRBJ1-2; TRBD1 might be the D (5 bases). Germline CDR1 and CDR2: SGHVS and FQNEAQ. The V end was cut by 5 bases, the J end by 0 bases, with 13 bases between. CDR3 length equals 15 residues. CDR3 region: CASSETAPSNYGYTF. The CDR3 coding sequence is TGTGCCAGCAGCGAGACAGCTCCGTCTAACTATGGCTACACCTTC.

CDR3 loop: CASSLRVAGGPPEQFF. The CDR3 bases are TGTGCCAGCAGTTTACGAGTAGCGGGGGGGCCTCCTGAGCAGTTCTTC. The chain combines TRBV27 with TRBJ2-1; TRBD2 aligns across 11 bases. Germline V gene sequence: CDR1 MNHEY, CDR2 SMNVEV (reference sequence). V was pared by 2 bases and J by 9 bases, with 9 bases of the junction left unmatched. The CDR3 is 16 residues long.

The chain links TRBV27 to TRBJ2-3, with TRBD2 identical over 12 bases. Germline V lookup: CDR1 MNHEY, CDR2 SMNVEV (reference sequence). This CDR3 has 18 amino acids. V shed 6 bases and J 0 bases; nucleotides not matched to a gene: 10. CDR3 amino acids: CASSPIRTSGISTDTQYF. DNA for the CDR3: TGTGCCAGCAGCCCTATCAGGACTAGCGGGATTAGCACAGATACGCAGTATTTT.